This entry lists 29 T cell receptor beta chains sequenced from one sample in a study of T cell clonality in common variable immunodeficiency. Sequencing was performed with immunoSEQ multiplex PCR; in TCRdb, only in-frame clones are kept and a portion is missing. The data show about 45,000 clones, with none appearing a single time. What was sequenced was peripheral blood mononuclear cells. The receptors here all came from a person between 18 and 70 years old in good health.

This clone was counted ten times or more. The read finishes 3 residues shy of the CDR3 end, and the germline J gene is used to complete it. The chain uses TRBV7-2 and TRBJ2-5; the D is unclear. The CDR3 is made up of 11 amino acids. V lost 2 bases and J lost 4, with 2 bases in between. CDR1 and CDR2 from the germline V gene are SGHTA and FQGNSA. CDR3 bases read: TGTGCCAGCAGCTTACTAGAGACC. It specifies CASSLLET. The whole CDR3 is CASSLLETQYF.

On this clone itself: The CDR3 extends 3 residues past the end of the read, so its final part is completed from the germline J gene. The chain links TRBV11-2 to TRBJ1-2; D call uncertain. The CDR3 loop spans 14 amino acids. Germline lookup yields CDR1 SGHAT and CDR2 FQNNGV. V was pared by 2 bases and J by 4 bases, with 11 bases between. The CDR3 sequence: CASSLTAQPYGYTF. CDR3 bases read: TGTGCCAGCAGCTTAACCGCACAGCCCTATGGC.

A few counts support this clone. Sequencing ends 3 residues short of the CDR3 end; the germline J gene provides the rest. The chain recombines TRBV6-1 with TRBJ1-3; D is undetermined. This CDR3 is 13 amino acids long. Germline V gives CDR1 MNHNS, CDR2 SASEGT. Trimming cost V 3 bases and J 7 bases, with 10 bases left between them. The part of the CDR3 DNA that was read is TGTGCCAGCAGTGATAGCCCCTGGAACACC. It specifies CASSDSPWNT. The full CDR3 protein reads CASSDSPWNTIYF.

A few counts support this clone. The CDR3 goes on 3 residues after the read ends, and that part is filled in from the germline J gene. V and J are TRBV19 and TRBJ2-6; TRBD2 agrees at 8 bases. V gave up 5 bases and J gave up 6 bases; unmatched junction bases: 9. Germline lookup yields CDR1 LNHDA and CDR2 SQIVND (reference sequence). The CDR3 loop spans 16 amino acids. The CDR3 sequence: CASSPGGGRTANVLTF. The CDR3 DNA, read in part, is TGTGCCAGTAGTCCCGGGGGGGGTCGTACGGCCAACGTC.

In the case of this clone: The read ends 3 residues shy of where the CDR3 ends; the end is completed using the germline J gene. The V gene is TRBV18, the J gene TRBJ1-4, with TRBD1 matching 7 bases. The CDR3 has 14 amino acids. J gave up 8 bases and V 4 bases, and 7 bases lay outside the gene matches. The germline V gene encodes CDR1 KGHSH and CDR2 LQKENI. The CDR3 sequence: CASSRNRGDEKLFF. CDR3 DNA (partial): TGTGCCAGCTCACGGAACAGGGGTGACGAAAAA.

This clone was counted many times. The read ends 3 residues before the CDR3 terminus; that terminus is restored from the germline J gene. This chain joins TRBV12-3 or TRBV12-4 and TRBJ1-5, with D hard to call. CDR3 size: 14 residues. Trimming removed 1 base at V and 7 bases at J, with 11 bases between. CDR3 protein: CASSLGRGWQPQHF. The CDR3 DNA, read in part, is TGTGCCAGCAGTTTAGGACGGGGTTGGCAGCCC.

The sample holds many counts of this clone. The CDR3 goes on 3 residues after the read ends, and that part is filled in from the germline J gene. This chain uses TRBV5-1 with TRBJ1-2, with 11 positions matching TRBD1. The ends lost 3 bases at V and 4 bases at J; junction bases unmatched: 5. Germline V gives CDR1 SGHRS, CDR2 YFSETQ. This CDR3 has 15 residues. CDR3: CASSYGQGARYGYTF. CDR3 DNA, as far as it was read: TGCGCCAGCAGCTACGGACAGGGGGCCCGCTATGGC.

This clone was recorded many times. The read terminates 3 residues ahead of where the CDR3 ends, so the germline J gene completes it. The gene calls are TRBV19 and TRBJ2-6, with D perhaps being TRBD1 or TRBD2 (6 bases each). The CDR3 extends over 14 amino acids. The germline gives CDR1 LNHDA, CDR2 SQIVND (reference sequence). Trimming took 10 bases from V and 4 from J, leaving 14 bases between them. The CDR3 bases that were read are TGTGCCACCACAGGGAGGCACGGGGCCAACGTC. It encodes CATTGRHGANV. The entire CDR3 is CATTGRHGANVLTF.

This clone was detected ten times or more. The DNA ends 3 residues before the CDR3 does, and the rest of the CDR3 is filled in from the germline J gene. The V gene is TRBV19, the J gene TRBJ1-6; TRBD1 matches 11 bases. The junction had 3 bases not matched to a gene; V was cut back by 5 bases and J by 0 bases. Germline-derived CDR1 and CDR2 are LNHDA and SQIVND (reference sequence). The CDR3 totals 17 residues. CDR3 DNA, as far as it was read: TGTGCCAGTAGTGGGGACAGGGGGAGCTCCTATAATTCACCC. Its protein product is CASSGDRGSSYNSP. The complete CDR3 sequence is CASSGDRGSSYNSPLHF.

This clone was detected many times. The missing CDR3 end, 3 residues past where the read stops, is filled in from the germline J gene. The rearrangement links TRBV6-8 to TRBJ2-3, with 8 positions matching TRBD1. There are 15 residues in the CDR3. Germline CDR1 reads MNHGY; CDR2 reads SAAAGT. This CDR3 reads CASSYVWAGGRTQYF. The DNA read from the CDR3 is TGTGCCAGCAGTTACGTATGGGCAGGGGGCCGGACG.

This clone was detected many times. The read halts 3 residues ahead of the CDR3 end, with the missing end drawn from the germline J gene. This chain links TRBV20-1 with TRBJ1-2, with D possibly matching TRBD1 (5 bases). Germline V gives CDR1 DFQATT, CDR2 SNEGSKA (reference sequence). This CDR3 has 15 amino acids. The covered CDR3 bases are TGCAGTGCTAGACTTACCGGGACTTCGGCAGGCGGC. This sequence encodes CSARLTGTSAGG. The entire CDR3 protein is CSARLTGTSAGGYTF.

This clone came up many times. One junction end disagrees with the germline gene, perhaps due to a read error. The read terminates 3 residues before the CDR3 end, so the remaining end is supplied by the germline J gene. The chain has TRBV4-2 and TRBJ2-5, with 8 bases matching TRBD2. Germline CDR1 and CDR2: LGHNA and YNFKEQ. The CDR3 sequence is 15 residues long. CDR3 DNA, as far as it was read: TGCGCCAGCAGCCAGATACCGGGGGGGGGAGAGACC. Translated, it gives CASSQIPGGGET. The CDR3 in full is CASSQIPGGGETQYF.

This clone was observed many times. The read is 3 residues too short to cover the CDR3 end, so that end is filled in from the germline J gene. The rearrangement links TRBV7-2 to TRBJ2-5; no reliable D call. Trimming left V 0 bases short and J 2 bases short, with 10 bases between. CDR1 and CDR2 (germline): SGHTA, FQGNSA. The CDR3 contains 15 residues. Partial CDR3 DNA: TGTGCCAGCAGCTTAGCGGTCTCTAGGCAAGAGACC. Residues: CASSLAVSRQET. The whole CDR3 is CASSLAVSRQETQYF. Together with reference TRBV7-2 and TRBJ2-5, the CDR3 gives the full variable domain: GAGVSQSPSNKVTEKGKDVELRCDPISGHTALYWYRQSLGQGLEFLIYFQGNSAPDKSGLPSDRFSAERTGGSVSTLTIQRTQQEDSAVYLCASSLAVSRQETQYFGPGTRLLVL.

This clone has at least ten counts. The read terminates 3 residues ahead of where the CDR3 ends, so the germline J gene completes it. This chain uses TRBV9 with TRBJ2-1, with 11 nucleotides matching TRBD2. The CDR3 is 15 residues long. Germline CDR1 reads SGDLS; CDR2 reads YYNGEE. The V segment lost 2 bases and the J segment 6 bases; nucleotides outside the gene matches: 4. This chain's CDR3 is CASSVGTSGTNEQFF. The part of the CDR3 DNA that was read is TGTGCCAGCAGCGTCGGGACTAGCGGAACCAATGAG.

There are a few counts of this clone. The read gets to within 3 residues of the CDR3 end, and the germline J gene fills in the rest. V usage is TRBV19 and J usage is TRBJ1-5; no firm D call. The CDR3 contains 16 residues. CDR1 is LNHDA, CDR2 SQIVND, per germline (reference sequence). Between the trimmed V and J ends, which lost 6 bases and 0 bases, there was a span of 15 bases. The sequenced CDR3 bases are TGTGCCAGTAGGGAATTAGGCAGGAGTAGCAATCAGCCC. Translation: CASRELGRSSNQP. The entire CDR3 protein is CASRELGRSSNQPQHF.

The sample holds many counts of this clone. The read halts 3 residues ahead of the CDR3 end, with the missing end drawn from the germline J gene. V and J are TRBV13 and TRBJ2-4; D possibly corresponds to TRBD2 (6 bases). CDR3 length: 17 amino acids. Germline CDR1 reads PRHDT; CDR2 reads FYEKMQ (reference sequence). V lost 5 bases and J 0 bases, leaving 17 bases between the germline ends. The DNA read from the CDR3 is TGTGCCAGCAGCCCATATATGGAGGGTCCAGCCAAAAACATT. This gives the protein CASSPYMEGPAKNI. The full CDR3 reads CASSPYMEGPAKNIQYF.

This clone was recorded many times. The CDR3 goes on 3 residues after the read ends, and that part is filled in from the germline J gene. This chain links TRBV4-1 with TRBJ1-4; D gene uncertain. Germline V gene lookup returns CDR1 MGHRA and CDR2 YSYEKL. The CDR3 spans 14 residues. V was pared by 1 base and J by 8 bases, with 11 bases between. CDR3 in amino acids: CASSQVSQVEKLFF. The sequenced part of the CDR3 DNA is TGCGCCAGCAGCCAAGTGAGCCAAGTCGAAAAA.

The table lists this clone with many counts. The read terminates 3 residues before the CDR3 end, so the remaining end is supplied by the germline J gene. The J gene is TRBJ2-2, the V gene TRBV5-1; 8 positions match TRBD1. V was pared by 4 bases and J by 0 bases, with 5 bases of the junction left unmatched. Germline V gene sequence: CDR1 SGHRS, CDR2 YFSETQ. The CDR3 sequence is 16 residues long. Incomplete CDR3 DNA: TGCGCCAGCAGCACAACAGGGGGACCGAACACCGGGGAG. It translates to CASSTTGGPNTGE. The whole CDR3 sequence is CASSTTGGPNTGELFF.

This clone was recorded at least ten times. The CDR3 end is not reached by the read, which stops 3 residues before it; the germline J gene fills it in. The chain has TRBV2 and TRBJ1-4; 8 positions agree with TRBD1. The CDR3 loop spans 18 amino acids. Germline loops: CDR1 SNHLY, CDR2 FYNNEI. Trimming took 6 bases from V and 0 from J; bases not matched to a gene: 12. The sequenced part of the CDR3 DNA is TGTGCCAGCAGACCAGGGGGCGCGAAGGATGCAACTAATGAAAAA. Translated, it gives CASRPGGAKDATNEK. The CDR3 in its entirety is CASRPGGAKDATNEKLFF.

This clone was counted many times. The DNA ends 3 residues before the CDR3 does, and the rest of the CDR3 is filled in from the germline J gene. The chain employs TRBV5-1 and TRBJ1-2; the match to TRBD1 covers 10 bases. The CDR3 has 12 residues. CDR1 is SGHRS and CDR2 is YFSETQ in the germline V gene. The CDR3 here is CASSWGTGDYTF. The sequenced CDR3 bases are TGCGCCAGCAGCTGGGGGACAGGGGAC.

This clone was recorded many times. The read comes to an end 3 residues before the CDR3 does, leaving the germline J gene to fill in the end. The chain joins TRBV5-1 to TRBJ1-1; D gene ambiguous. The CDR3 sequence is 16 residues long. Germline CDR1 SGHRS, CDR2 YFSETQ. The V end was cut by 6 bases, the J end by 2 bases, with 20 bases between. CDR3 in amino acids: CASTFAGFRLNTEAFF. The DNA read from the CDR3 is TGCGCCAGCACCTTTGCGGGGTTTCGGCTCAACACTGAA.

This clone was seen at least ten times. The sequenced CDR3 bases are TGTGCCAGCACACAGGGTTACAATGAG. It yields the protein CASTQGYNE. The whole CDR3 protein reads CASTQGYNEQFF. The genes are TRBV2 and TRBJ2-1, with D maybe TRBD1 (6 bases). The sequenced fragment ends 3 residues before the CDR3 boundary, so the rest is inferred from the germline J gene. Germline V gives CDR1 SNHLY, CDR2 FYNNEI. The V gene lost 7 bases and the J gene lost 4 bases, with 8 bases spanning the gap. The CDR3 is 12 residues long. Using reference TRBV2 and TRBJ2-1 for the parts outside the CDR3, the full variable domain is EPEVTQTPSHQVTQMGQEVILRCVPISNHLYFYWYRQILGQKVEFLVSFYNNEISEKSEIFDDQFSVERPDGSNFTLKIRSTKLEDSAMYFCASTQGYNEQFFGPGTRLTVL.

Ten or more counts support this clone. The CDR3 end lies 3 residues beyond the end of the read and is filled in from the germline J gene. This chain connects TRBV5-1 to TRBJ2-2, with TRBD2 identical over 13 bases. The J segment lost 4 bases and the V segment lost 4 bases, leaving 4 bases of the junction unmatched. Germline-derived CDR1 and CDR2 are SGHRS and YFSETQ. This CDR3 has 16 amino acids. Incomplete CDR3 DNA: TGCGCCAGCAGCCTAGGGACTAGCGGGGCCACCGGGGAG. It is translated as CASSLGTSGATGE. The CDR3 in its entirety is CASSLGTSGATGELFF.

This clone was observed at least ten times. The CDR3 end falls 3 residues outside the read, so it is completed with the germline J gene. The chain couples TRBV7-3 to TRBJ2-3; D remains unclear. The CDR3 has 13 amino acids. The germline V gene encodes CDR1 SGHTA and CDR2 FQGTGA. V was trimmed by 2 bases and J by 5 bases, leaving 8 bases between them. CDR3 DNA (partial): TGTGCCAGCAGCTTACACCGCAGAGATACG. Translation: CASSLHRRDT. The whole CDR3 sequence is CASSLHRRDTQYF.

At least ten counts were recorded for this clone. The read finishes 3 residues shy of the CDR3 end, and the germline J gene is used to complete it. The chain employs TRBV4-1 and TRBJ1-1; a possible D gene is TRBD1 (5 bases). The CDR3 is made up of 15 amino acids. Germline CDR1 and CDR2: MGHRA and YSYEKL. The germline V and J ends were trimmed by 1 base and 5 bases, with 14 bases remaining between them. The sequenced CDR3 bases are TGCGCCAGCAGCCAAGGATGGGGGGGAGGAACTGAA. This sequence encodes CASSQGWGGGTE. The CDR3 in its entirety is CASSQGWGGGTEAFF.

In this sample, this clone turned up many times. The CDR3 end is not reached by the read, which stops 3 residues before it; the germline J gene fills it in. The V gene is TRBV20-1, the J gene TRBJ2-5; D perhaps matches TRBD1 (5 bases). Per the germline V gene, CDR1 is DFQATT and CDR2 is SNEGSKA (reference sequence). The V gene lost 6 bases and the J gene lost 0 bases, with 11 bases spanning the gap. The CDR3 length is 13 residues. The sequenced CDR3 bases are TGCAGTGCCCTAGGACACGACCAAGAGACC. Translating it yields CSALGHDQET. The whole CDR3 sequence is CSALGHDQETQYF.

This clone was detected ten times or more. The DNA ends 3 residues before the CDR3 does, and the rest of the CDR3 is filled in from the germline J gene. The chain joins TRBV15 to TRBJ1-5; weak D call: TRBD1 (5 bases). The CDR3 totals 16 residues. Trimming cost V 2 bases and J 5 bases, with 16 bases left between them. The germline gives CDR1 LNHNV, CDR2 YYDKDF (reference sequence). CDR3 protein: CATSRYQGGADQPQHF. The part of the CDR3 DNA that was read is TGTGCCACCAGCAGATACCAGGGAGGGGCGGATCAGCCC.

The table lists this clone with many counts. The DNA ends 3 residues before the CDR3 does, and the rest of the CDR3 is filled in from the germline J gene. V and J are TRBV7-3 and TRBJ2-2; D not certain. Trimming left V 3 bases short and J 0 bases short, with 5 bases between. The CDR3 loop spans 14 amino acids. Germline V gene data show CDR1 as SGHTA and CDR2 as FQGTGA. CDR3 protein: CASSFNSNTGELFF. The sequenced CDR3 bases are TGTGCCAGCAGCTTTAATTCGAACACCGGGGAG. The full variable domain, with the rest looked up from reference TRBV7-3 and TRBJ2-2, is GAGVSQTPSNKVTEKGKYVELRCDPISGHTALYWYRQSLGQGPEFLIYFQGTGAADDSGLPNDRFFAVRPEGSVSTLKIQRTERGDSAVYLCASSFNSNTGELFFGEGSRLTVL.

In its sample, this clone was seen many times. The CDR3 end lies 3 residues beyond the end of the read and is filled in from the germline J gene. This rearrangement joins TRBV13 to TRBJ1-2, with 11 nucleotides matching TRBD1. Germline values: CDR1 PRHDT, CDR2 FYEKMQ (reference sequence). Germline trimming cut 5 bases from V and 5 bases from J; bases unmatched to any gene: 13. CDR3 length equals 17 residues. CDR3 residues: CASSLVGQGERVYGYTF. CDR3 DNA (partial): TGTGCCAGCAGCCTCGTGGGACAGGGGGAACGAGTATATGGC.